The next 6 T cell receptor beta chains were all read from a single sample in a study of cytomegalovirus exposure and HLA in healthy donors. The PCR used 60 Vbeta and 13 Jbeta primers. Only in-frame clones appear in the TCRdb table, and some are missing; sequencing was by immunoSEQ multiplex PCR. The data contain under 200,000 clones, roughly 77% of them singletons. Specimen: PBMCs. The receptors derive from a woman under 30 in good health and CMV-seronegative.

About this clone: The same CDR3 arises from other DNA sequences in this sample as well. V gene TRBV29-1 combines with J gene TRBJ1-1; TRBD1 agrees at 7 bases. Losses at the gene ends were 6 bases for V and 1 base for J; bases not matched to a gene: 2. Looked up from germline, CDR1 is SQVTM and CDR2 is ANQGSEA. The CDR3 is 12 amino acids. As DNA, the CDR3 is TGCAGCGTGGGACAGCAGAACACTGAAGCTTTCTTT. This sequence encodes CSVGQQNTEAFF.

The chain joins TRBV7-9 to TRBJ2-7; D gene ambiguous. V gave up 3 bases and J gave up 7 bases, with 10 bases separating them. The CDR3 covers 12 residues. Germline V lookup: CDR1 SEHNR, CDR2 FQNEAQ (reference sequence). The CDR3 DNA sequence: TGTGCCAGCAGCTTGGTCGCGTGGGAGCAGTACTTC. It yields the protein CASSLVAWEQYF.

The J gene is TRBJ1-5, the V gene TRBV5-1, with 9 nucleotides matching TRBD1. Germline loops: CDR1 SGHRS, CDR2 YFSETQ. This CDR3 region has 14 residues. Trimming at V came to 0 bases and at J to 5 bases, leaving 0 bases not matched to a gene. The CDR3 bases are TGCGCCAGCAGCTTGGGGGACAGGGATCAGCCCCAGCATTTT. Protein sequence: CASSLGDRDQPQHF.

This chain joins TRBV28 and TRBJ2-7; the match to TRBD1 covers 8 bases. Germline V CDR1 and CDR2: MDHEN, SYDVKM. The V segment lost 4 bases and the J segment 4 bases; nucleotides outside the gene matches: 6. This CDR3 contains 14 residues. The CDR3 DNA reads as TGTGCCAGCAGTTCTCAGGGGGCCGGGTACGAGCAGTACTTC. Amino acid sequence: CASSSQGAGYEQYF.

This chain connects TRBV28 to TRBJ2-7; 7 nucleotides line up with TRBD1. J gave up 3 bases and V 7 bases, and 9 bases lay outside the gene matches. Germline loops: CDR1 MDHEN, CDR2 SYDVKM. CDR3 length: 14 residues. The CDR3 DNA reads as TGTGCCAGCACTCCGGGACAGCGTAACTACGAGCAGTACTTC. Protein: CASTPGQRNYEQYF.

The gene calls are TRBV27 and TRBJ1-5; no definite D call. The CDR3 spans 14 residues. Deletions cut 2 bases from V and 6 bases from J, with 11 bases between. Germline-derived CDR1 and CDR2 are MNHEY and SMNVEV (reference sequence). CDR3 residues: CASSLRGSGQPQHF. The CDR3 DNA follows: TGTGCCAGCAGTTTAAGAGGGTCGGGTCAGCCCCAGCATTTT.